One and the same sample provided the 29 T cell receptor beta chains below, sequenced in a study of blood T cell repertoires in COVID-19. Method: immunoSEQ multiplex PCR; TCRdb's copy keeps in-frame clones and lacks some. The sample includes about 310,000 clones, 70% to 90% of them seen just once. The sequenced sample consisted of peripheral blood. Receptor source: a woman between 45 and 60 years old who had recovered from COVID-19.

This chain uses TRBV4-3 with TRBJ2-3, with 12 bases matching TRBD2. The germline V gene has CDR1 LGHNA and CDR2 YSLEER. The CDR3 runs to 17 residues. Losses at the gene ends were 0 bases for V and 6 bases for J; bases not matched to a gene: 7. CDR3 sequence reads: CASSQEASGGVLDTQYF. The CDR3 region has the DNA TGCGCCAGCAGCCAAGAGGCTAGCGGGGGGGTTCTGGATACGCAGTATTTT.

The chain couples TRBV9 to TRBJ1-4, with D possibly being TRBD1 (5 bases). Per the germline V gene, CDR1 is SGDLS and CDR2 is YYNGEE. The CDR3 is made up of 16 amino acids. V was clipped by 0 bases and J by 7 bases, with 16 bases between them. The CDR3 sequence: CASSVDAYWGREKLFF. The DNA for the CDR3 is TGTGCCAGCAGCGTAGACGCGTACTGGGGCCGTGAAAAACTGTTTTTT.

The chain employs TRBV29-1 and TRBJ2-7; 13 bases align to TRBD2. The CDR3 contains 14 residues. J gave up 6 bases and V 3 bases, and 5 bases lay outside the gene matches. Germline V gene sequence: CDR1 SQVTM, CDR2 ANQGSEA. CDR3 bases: TGCAGCGTTGAGTGGACTAGCGGGAGAAGCGAGCAGTACTTC. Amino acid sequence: CSVEWTSGRSEQYF.

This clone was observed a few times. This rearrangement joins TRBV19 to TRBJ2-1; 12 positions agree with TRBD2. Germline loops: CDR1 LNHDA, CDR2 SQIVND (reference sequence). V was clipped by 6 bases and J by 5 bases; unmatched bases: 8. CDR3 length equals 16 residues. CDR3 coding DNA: TGTGCCAGTAGCGGCCGACTAGCGGGAGCTCACAATGAGCAGTTCTTC. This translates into CASSGRLAGAHNEQFF.

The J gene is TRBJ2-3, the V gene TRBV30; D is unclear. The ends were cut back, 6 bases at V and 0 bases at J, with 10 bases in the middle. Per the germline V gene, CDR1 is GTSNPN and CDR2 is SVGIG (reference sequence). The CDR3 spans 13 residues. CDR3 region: CACFSPSTDTQYF. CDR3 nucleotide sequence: TGTGCCTGCTTCAGTCCTAGCACAGATACGCAGTATTTT.

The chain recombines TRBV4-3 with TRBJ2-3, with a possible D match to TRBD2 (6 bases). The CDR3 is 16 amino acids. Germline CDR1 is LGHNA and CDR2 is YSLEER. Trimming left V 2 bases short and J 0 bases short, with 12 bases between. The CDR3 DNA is TGCGCCAGCAGCCAATACAGCGGGCTTAGCACAGATACGCAGTATTTT. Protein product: CASSQYSGLSTDTQYF.

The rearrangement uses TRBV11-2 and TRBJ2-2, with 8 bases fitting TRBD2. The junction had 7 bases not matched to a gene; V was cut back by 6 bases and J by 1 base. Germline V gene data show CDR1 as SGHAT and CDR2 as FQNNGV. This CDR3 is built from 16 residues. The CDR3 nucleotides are TGTGCCAGCAGTCAAAACGGGGGGGTGAACACCGGGGAGCTGTTTTTT. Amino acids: CASSQNGGVNTGELFF.

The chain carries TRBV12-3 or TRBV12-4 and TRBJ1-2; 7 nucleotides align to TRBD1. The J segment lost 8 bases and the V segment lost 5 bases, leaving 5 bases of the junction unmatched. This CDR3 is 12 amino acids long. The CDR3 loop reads CASSPTGFGYTF. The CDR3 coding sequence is TGTGCCAGCAGTCCGACAGGGTTCGGCTACACCTTC.

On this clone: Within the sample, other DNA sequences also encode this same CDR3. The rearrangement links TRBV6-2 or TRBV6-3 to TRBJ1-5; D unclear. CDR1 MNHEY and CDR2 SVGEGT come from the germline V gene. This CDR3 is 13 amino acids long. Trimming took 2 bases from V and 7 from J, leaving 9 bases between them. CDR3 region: CASSYGGSQPQHF. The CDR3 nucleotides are TGTGCCAGCAGTTACGGCGGCTCACAGCCCCAGCATTTT.

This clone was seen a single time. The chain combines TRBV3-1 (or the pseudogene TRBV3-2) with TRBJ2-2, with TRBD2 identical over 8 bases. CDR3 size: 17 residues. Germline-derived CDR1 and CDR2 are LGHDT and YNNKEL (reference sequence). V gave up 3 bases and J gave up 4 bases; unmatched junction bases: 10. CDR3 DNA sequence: TGTGCCAGCAGCCAGGCACGACTAGCGAGGGCCACCGGGGAGCTGTTTTTT. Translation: CASSQARLARATGELFF.

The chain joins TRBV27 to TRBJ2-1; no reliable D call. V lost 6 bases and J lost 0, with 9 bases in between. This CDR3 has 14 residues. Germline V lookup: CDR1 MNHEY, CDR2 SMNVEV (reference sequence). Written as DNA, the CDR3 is TGTGCCAGCAGGAGCTACCACTCCTACAATGAGCAGTTCTTC. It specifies CASRSYHSYNEQFF.

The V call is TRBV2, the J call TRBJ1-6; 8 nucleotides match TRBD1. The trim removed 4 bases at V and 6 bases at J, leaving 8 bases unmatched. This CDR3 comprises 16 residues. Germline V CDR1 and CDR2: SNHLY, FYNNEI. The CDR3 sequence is CASSAEPDRANSPLHF. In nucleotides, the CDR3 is TGTGCCAGCAGTGCCGAACCGGACAGGGCTAATTCACCCCTCCACTTT.

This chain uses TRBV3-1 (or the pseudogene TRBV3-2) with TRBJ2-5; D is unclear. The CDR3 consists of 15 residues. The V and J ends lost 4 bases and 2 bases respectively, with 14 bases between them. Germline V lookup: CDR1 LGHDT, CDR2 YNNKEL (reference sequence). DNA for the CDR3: TGTGCCAGCAGCCGAAGGATGGCGAGGCAAGAGACCCAGTACTTC. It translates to CASSRRMARQETQYF.

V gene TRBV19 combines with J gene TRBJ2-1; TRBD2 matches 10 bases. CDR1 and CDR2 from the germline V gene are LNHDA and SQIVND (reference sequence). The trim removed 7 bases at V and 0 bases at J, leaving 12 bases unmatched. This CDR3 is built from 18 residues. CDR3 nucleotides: TGTGCCAGTACCCCGGGACTAGCGCGCATGAGCTCCTACAATGAGCAGTTCTTC. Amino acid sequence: CASTPGLARMSSYNEQFF.

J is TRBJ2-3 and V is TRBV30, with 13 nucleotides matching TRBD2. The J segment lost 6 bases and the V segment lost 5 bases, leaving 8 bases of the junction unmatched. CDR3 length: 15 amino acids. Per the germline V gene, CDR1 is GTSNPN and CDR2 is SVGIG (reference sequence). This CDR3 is CAWGGTSGARDTQYF. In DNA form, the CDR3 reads TGTGCCTGGGGGGGGACTAGCGGGGCACGGGATACGCAGTATTTT.

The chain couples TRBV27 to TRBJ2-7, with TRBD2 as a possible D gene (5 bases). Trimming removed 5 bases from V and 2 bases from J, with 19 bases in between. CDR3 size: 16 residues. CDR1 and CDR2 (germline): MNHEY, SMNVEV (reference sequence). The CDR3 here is CASSPIVLRVPYEQYF. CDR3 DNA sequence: TGTGCCAGCAGTCCTATAGTCTTGAGGGTCCCCTACGAGCAGTACTTC.

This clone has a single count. CDR3 region: CASSRNGYEQYF. In DNA, the CDR3 is TGTGCCAGCAGCCGGAACGGGTACGAGCAGTACTTC. V usage is TRBV12-3 or TRBV12-4 and J usage is TRBJ2-7; D is uncertain. The CDR3 is 12 residues long. Trimming took off 6 bases at V and 4 bases at J, with 10 bases between the two ends.

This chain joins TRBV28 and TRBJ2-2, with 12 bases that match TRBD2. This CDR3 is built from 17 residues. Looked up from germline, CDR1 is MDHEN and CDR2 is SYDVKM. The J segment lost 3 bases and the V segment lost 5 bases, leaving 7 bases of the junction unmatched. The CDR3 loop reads CASSPIWTSGDTGELFF. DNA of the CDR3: TGTGCCAGCAGTCCCATCTGGACTAGCGGGGACACCGGGGAGCTGTTTTTT. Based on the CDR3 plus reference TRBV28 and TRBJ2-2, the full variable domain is DVKVTQSSRYLVKRTGEKVFLECVQDMDHENMFWYRQDPGLGLRLIYFSYDVKMKEKGDIPEGYSVSREKKERFSLILESASTNQTSMYLCASSPIWTSGDTGELFFGEGSRLTVL.

This CDR3 reads CASSLLAGGPGQETQYF. CDR3 sequence (DNA): TGCGCCAGCAGCCTCCTAGCGGGGGGTCCGGGGCAGGAGACCCAGTACTTC. The chain is built from TRBV4-3 and TRBJ2-5, with TRBD2 matching over 11 bases. Germline CDR1 is LGHNA and CDR2 is YSLEER. The junction had 12 bases not matched to a gene; V was cut back by 4 bases and J by 5 bases. This CDR3 contains 17 residues.

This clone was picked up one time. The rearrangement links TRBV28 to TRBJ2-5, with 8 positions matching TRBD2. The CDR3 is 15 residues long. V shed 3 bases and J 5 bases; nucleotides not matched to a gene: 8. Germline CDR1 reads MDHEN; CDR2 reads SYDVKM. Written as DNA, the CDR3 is TGTGCCAGCAGTTTCAGTCGGGGGGGGCGGGAGACCCAGTACTTC. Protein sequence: CASSFSRGGRETQYF.

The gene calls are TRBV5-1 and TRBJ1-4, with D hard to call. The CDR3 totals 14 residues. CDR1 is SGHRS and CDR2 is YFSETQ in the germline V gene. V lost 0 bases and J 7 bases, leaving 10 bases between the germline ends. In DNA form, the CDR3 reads TGCGCCAGCAGCTTGGGAGGGCGCGGTGAAAAACTGTTTTTT. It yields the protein CASSLGGRGEKLFF.

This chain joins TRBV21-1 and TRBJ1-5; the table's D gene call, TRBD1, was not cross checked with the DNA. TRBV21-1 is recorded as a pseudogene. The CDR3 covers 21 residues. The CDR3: CASSKASTPQVQLYSNQPQHF. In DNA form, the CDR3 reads TGTGCCAGCAGCAAAGCGTCAACCCCACAGGTTCAACTCTATAGCAATCAGCCCCAGCATTTT.

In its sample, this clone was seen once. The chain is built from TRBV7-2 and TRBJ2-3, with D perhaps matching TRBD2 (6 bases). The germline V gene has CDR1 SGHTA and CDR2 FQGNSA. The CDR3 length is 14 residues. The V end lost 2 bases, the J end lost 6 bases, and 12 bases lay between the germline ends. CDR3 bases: TGTGCCAGCAGCTTATCCGGGGGTGGCGATACGCAGTATTTT. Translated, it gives CASSLSGGGDTQYF.

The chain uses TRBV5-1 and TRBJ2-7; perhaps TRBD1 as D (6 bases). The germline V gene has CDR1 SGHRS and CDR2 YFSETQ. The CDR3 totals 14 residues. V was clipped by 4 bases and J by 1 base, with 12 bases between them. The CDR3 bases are TGCGCCAGCAGCCTTAGACAGGCGTCCTACGAGCAGTACTTC. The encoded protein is CASSLRQASYEQYF.

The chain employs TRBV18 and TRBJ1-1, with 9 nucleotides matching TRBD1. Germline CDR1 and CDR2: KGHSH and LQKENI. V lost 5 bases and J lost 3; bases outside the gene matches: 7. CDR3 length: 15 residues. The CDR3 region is CASSTAGQGDTEAFF. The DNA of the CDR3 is TGTGCCAGCTCAACCGCGGGACAGGGTGACACTGAAGCTTTCTTT.

CDR3 sequence (DNA): TGTGCCAGCAGCTCCGGGTCGCTAACACCCCTCCACTTT. Its protein product is CASSSGSLTPLHF. V usage is TRBV7-2 and J usage is TRBJ1-6; D not resolved. The V end was cut by 4 bases, the J end by 11 bases, with 12 bases between. The CDR3 spans 13 residues. Germline assignment: CDR1 SGHTA and CDR2 FQGNSA. Full variable domain (rest looked up from reference TRBV7-2 and TRBJ1-6): GAGVSQSPSNKVTEKGKDVELRCDPISGHTALYWYRQSLGQGLEFLIYFQGNSAPDKSGLPSDRFSAERTGGSVSTLTIQRTQQEDSAVYLCASSSGSLTPLHFGNGTRLTVT.

The CDR3 sequence is CASSYYSGAEAFF. As DNA, the CDR3 is TGTGCCAGCAGTTACTATTCCGGGGCTGAAGCTTTCTTT. This chain connects TRBV6-5 to TRBJ1-1; D not certain. From germline, CDR1 is MNHEY and CDR2 SVGAGI. The V and J ends lost 1 base and 6 bases respectively, with 9 bases between them. The CDR3 sequence is 13 residues long.

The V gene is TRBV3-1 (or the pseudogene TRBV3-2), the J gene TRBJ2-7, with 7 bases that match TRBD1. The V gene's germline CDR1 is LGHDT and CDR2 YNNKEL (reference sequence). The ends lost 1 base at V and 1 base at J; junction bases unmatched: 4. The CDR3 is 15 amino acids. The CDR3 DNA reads TGTGCCAGCAGCCAAGGAAGGGGGCCGTCCTACGAGCAGTACTTC. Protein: CASSQGRGPSYEQYF.

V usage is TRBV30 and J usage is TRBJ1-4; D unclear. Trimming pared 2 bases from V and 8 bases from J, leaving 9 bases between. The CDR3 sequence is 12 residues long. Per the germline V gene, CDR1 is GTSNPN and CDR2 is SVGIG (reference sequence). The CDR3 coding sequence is TGTGCCTGGAGTACGACACGAGAAAAACTGTTTTTT. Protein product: CAWSTTREKLFF.